The T cell receptor beta chain under discussion was sequenced for a study of CD8+ T cells in alopecia areata. Separation by sorting yielded CD4+ and CD8+ T cells from PBMCs. Reverse transcribed after extraction, RNA yielded cDNA as the sequencing template. The data were produced by immunoSEQ multiplex PCR, yet TCRdb's version contains in-frame clones alone and is incomplete. The sample records over 85,000 clones, about 45% being singletons. The junction had 6 bases not matched to a gene; V was cut back by 4 bases and J by 4 bases. In germline, CDR1 is SQVTM, CDR2 ANQGSEA. This CDR3 is built from 14 residues.

The TCR sequence derives from a human donor with alopecia areata. Sequencing used CD4+ T cells sorted from blood. The chain couples TRBV29-1 to TRBJ2-1; 8 positions agree with TRBD2. The CDR3 protein is CSVGGTSLYNEQFF. The CDR3 nucleotides read TGCAGCGTTGGTGGGACTAGTCTTTACAATGAGCAGTTCTTC.